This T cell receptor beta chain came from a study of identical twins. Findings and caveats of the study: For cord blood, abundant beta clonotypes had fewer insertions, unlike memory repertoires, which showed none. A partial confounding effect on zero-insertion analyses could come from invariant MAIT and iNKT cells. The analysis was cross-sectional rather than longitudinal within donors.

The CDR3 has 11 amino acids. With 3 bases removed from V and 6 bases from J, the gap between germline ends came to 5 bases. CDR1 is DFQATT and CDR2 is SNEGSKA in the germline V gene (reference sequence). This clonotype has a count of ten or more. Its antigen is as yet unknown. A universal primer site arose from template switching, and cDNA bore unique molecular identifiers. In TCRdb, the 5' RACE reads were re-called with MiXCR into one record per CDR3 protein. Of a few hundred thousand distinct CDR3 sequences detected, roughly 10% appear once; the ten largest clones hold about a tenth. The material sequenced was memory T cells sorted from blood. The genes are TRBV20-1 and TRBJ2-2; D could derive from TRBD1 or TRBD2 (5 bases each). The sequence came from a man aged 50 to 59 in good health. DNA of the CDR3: TGCAGTGCTAGGGGGGCCGGGGAGCTGTTTTTT. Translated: CSARGAGELFF.